The 29 T cell receptor beta chains below come from one sample, sequenced in a study of control samples from healthy donors and cancer patients. The repertoire was sequenced with immunoSEQ multiplex PCR; TCRdb's copy has only in-frame clones and lacks some. Of some 80,000 clones listed, about 87% were seen once; the top ten hold 1.5% to 2%. The sequenced sample consisted of PBMCs. These receptors were collected from a woman aged 55-69 years with head and neck cancer.

This clone was recorded a few times. V is TRBV9 and J is TRBJ2-1, with D possibly matching TRBD2 (6 bases). Germline CDR1 and CDR2: SGDLS and YYNGEE. V was shortened by 0 bases and J by 6 bases, with 13 bases between the two germline ends. The CDR3 contains 15 residues. The CDR3, as DNA: TGTGCCAGCAGCGTAGGGGCTAGCGAGTCCAATGAGCAGTTCTTC. Translating it yields CASSVGASESNEQFF.

The V and J genes are TRBV6-5 and TRBJ2-1; no definite D call. The CDR3 has 14 residues. V was trimmed by 3 bases and J by 5 bases, leaving 11 bases between them. CDR1 and CDR2 (germline): MNHEY, SVGAGI. The CDR3 DNA sequence: TGTGCCAGCAGTTATTCCGGGCCGCACAATGAGCAGTTCTTC. Translation: CASSYSGPHNEQFF.

On this clone: The junction departs from germline at one end; a sequencing error may be responsible. J is TRBJ2-1 and V is TRBV6-4; tentatively, D is TRBD2 (5 bases). The CDR3 loop spans 16 amino acids. Germline CDR1 MRHNA, CDR2 SNTAGT. CDR3 protein: CASSDFSSGSGNEQFF. CDR3 bases: TGTGCCAGCAGTGACTTTTCGTCGGGATCAGGAAATGAGCAATTCTTC.

This rearrangement joins TRBV12-3 or TRBV12-4 to TRBJ1-6; 7 bases map to TRBD1. The CDR3 length is 13 residues. The junction had 5 bases not matched to a gene; V was cut back by 5 bases and J by 10 bases. Here the CDR3 DNA reads TGTGCCAGCAGTCGGGACAGTTGGTCACCCCTCCACTTT. Encoded protein: CASSRDSWSPLHF.

The rearrangement uses TRBV5-1 and TRBJ2-1; TRBD1 agrees at 11 bases. The CDR3 has 14 amino acids. Per the germline V gene, CDR1 is SGHRS and CDR2 is YFSETQ. The J segment lost 9 bases and the V segment lost 4 bases, leaving 6 bases of the junction unmatched. CDR3 in amino acids: CASSLGQGDIEQFF. The CDR3 DNA reads TGCGCCAGCAGCCTGGGACAGGGGGACATTGAGCAGTTCTTC.

A single count supports this clone. The chain employs TRBV6-5 and TRBJ1-3; unclear D gene. The CDR3 runs to 16 residues. The V gene's germline CDR1 is MNHEY and CDR2 SVGAGI. V dropped 4 bases and J dropped 0 bases, with 13 bases sitting between them. The CDR3 region has the DNA TGTGCCAGCAGTTCCCCTGGGTACAACTCTGGAAACACCATATATTTT. Residues: CASSSPGYNSGNTIYF.

The chain employs TRBV7-8 and TRBJ2-3, with D perhaps being TRBD1 or TRBD2 (5 bases each). Germline CDR1 and CDR2: SGHVS and FQNEAQ. The CDR3 length is 15 residues. V was pared by 5 bases and J by 4 bases, with 16 bases between. The CDR3 spells CASSQAGGVADTQYF. The CDR3, as DNA: TGTGCCAGCAGCCAAGCTGGGGGAGTTGCAGATACGCAGTATTTT.

V and J are TRBV21-1 and TRBJ2-4; no check of the table's D call, TRBD2, against the DNA was made. TRBV21-1 is a known pseudogene. CDR3 length equals 15 residues. The CDR3 DNA follows: TGTGCCAGCAGCAAAGGGACTAGCGGTTACGACATTCAGTACTTC. This translates into CASSKGTSGYDIQYF.

This chain joins TRBV27 and TRBJ2-3; 9 bases are shared with TRBD2. Per germline, CDR1 MNHEY and CDR2 SMNVEV (reference sequence). V lost 8 bases to trimming and J lost 3 bases; unmatched junction nucleotides: 6. The CDR3 is made up of 14 amino acids. Written as DNA, the CDR3 is TGTGCCAGCCGACTAGCGGAAAGGACAGATACGCAGTATTTT. Translated, it gives CASRLAERTDTQYF.

V usage is TRBV6-1 and J usage is TRBJ1-5; the D gene is possibly TRBD1 (5 bases). From germline, CDR1 is MNHNS and CDR2 SASEGT. Trimming shortened V by 3 bases and J by 6 bases, and 12 bases separated the two germline ends. The CDR3 loop spans 14 amino acids. The CDR3 sequence: CASSDGGGIQPQHF. The CDR3 coding sequence is TGTGCCAGCAGTGACGGTGGGGGTATTCAGCCCCAGCATTTT.

The J gene is TRBJ2-1, the V gene TRBV5-4; 8 nucleotides line up with TRBD2. The J segment lost 6 bases and the V segment lost 0 bases, leaving 8 bases of the junction unmatched. In germline, CDR1 is SGHNT, CDR2 YYREEE (reference sequence). The CDR3 loop spans 16 amino acids. The CDR3 DNA reads TGTGCCAGCAGCTTGGACTTGAGACTAGCGAGCAATGAGCAGTTCTTC. The encoded protein is CASSLDLRLASNEQFF.

The count of this clone is one. The V and J genes are TRBV3-1 (or the pseudogene TRBV3-2) and TRBJ2-1; tentatively, D is TRBD2 (7 bases). The CDR3 runs to 14 residues. The V gene's germline CDR1 is LGHDT and CDR2 YNNKEL (reference sequence). Trimming cost V 3 bases and J 7 bases, with 13 bases left between them. The CDR3 protein is CASSHGGPRNEQFF. The DNA for the CDR3 is TGTGCCAGCAGCCACGGGGGGCCCCGGAATGAGCAGTTCTTC.

This rearrangement joins TRBV28 to TRBJ1-5; D remains ambiguous. Germline CDR1 and CDR2: MDHEN and SYDVKM. Between the trimmed V and J ends, which lost 3 bases and 3 bases, there was a span of 12 bases. The CDR3 contains 15 residues. CDR3 sequence reads: CASSFGSGNNQPQHF. DNA of the CDR3: TGTGCCAGCAGTTTTGGGTCAGGAAACAATCAGCCCCAGCATTTT.

The chain uses TRBV2 and TRBJ2-1; possible D gene TRBD2, 5 bases. V was pared by 6 bases and J by 6 bases, with 18 bases between. Germline V lookup: CDR1 SNHLY, CDR2 FYNNEI. This CDR3 contains 15 residues. The CDR3 here is CASSLRARDSNEQFF. The CDR3 nucleotides read TGTGCCAGCAGCCTTAGGGCTCGGGATTCCAATGAGCAGTTCTTC.

This chain joins TRBV30 and TRBJ2-7; 7 positions agree with TRBD1. This CDR3 spans 16 amino acids. V lost 0 bases, J lost 2 bases, and 10 bases stayed unmatched. Germline loops: CDR1 GTSNPN, CDR2 SVGIG (reference sequence). The CDR3 coding sequence is TGTGCCTGGAGTGTTAAGGCCACGGACAGGCCCTACGAGCAGTACTTC. This sequence encodes CAWSVKATDRPYEQYF.

The V gene is TRBV7-2, the J gene TRBJ1-2, with TRBD1 matching 7 bases. Germline-derived CDR1 and CDR2 are SGHTA and FQGNSA. This CDR3 is built from 18 residues. After removal of 3 bases from V and 3 bases from J, the junction contained 16 bases not matched to a gene. In nucleotides, the CDR3 is TGTGCCAGCAGCTTGTTAGGCCCCCACGGACAGGACCACTATGGCTACACCTTC. This encodes CASSLLGPHGQDHYGYTF. The variable domain in full, completed from reference TRBV7-2 and TRBJ1-2, reads GAGVSQSPSNKVTEKGKDVELRCDPISGHTALYWYRQSLGQGLEFLIYFQGNSAPDKSGLPSDRFSAERTGGSVSTLTIQRTQQEDSAVYLCASSLLGPHGQDHYGYTFGSGTRLTVV.

The chain carries TRBV19 and TRBJ1-3; D perhaps matches TRBD1 (6 bases). V lost 5 bases and J 2 bases, leaving 10 bases between the germline ends. The germline V gene has CDR1 LNHDA and CDR2 SQIVND (reference sequence). This CDR3 contains 14 residues. CDR3 protein: CASSGGEAGNTIYF. CDR3 sequence (DNA): TGTGCCAGTAGTGGGGGCGAGGCTGGAAACACCATATATTTT. The variable domain in full, with the rest retrieved from reference TRBV19 and TRBJ1-3, is DGGITQSPKYLFRKEGQNVTLSCEQNLNHDAMYWYRQDPGQGLRLIYYSQIVNDFQKGDIAEGYSVSREKKESFPLTVTSAQKNPTAFYLCASSGGEAGNTIYFGEGSWLTVV.

J is TRBJ2-5 and V is TRBV6-5; D ambiguous. This CDR3 has 13 amino acids. V dropped 2 bases and J dropped 7 bases, with 11 bases sitting between them. The germline gives CDR1 MNHEY, CDR2 SVGAGI. The CDR3 nucleotides read TGTGCCAGCAGTTACCCGGGTCTGGGGACCCAGTACTTC. Encoded protein: CASSYPGLGTQYF.

V gene TRBV28 combines with J gene TRBJ1-2; D remains ambiguous. The V and J ends lost 8 bases and 1 base respectively, with 8 bases between them. The germline V gene encodes CDR1 MDHEN and CDR2 SYDVKM. The CDR3 spans 12 residues. DNA of the CDR3: TGTGCCAGCGGGGTTCATAACTATGGCTACACCTTC. Residues: CASGVHNYGYTF.

DNA for the CDR3: TGTGCCACCAGTGACGGTTCACCCCTCCACTTT. Its protein product is CATSDGSPLHF. The chain has TRBV24-1 and TRBJ1-6, with no clear D. The CDR3 length is 11 residues. V was clipped by 4 bases and J by 9 bases, with 3 bases between them. Germline V gene data show CDR1 as KGHDR and CDR2 as SFDVKD.

The V call is TRBV24-1, the J call TRBJ2-5; D gene ambiguous. This CDR3 contains 13 residues. V shed 5 bases and J shed 7 bases, with 13 bases lying between them. Per the germline V gene, CDR1 is KGHDR and CDR2 is SFDVKD. The CDR3, as DNA: TGTGCCACCAGTGGTCCGGGCCCCAGGACCCAGTACTTC. Its translation is CATSGPGPRTQYF.

The chain carries TRBV28 and TRBJ2-6; no firm D call. The CDR3 consists of 15 residues. Trimming pared 3 bases from V and 0 bases from J, leaving 6 bases between. Per the germline V gene, CDR1 is MDHEN and CDR2 is SYDVKM. The CDR3 nucleotides are TGTGCCAGCAGTTTTCTGAACTCTGGGGCCAACGTCCTGACTTTC. Residues: CASSFLNSGANVLTF.

The chain recombines TRBV25-1 with TRBJ2-3; a weak D match, TRBD1 (7 bases). CDR3 length: 15 residues. Germline CDR1 is MGHDK and CDR2 is SYGVNS. V was clipped by 6 bases and J by 0 bases, with 13 bases between them. DNA of the CDR3: TGTGCCAGCAGCCCCAGGGGGGTAAGCACAGATACGCAGTATTTT. This translates into CASSPRGVSTDTQYF.

V is TRBV10-1 and J is TRBJ2-7; D call uncertain. V was pared by 3 bases and J by 2 bases, with 5 bases between. Germline-derived CDR1 and CDR2 are WNHNN and SYGVQD (reference sequence). The CDR3 spans 12 residues. CDR3 in amino acids: CASSDLTYEQYF. The CDR3 DNA reads TGCGCCAGCAGTGATTTAACCTACGAGCAGTACTTC.

This chain connects TRBV2 to TRBJ2-7, with D possibly matching TRBD1 (7 bases). Between the trimmed V and J ends, which lost 6 bases and 2 bases, there was a span of 14 bases. This CDR3 has 14 amino acids. Germline assignment: CDR1 SNHLY and CDR2 FYNNEI. CDR3 nucleotides: TGTGCCAGCAGCGGGGGACAGTTCGCCTACGAGCAGTACTTC. Encoded protein: CASSGGQFAYEQYF. The variable domain in full, completed from reference TRBV2 and TRBJ2-7, reads EPEVTQTPSHQVTQMGQEVILRCVPISNHLYFYWYRQILGQKVEFLVSFYNNEISEKSEIFDDQFSVERPDGSNFTLKIRSTKLEDSAMYFCASSGGQFAYEQYFGPGTRLTVT.

The genes are TRBV29-1 and TRBJ2-7; 14 positions agree with TRBD2. Looked up from germline, CDR1 is SQVTM and CDR2 is ANQGSEA. J was trimmed by 4 bases and V by 5 bases; bases with no gene match: 13. The CDR3 runs to 17 residues. The CDR3: CSVRGETGTSGSYEQYF. For the CDR3, the DNA is TGCAGCGTTAGAGGAGAAACAGGGACTAGCGGGAGTTACGAGCAGTACTTC.

J is TRBJ1-4 and V is TRBV11-2; D gene unclear. Germline V gene lookup returns CDR1 SGHAT and CDR2 FQNNGV. Trimming removed 5 bases at V and 2 bases at J, with 9 bases between. This CDR3 is built from 14 residues. As DNA, the CDR3 is TGTGCCAGCAGCCCGTTGGCGACTAATGAAAAACTGTTTTTT. Its protein product is CASSPLATNEKLFF.

The count of this clone is one. The V call is TRBV4-3, the J call TRBJ2-3; the D gene could be TRBD1 or TRBD2 (6 bases each). V shed 0 bases and J shed 5 bases, with 15 bases lying between them. Germline CDR1 is LGHNA and CDR2 is YSLEER. This CDR3 contains 16 residues. CDR3 residues: CASSQETGGTGDTQYF. The CDR3 DNA is TGCGCCAGCAGCCAAGAGACAGGAGGGACCGGAGATACGCAGTATTTT.

This chain uses TRBV20-1 with TRBJ2-7; D not certain. V lost 3 bases to trimming and J lost 4 bases, with 7 bases between them. The CDR3 consists of 11 residues. Germline V gives CDR1 DFQATT, CDR2 SNEGSKA (reference sequence). The CDR3 nucleotides read TGCAGTGCTAGTCTCCTTTACGAGCAGTACTTC. Encoded protein: CSASLLYEQYF.